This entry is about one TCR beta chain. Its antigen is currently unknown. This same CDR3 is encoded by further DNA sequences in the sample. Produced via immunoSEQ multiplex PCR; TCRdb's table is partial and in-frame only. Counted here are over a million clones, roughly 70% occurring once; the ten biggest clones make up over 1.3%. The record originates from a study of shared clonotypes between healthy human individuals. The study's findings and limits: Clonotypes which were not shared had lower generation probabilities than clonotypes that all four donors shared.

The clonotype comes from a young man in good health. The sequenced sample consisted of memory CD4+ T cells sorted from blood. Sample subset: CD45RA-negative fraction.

For the CDR3, the DNA is TGTGCCAGCTCACCTGACAGGGGGCGCGAGCAGTACTTC. It specifies CASSPDRGREQYF. This chain joins TRBV18 and TRBJ2-7; 10 nucleotides match TRBD1. The germline V gene encodes CDR1 KGHSH and CDR2 LQKENI. The V segment lost 3 bases and the J segment 6 bases; nucleotides outside the gene matches: 2. The CDR3 consists of 13 residues.